The clone carrying this T cell receptor beta chain appeared a few times. These data come from a study of regulatory T cells in long-lasting Graves disease. Arm-PCR of CDR3 regions and iRepertoire HTBI primers were used to build TCR beta libraries. TCRdb reprocessed the multiplex PCR reads with MiXCR, giving one entry per CDR3 protein. Of approximately 360,000 distinct CDR3 sequences in the sample, about an eighth were seen once. The V gene's germline CDR1 is DFQATT and CDR2 SNEGSKA (reference sequence). V gave up 5 bases and J gave up 6 bases; unmatched junction bases: 7. The CDR3 length is 13 residues. Noted time point: newly diagnosed GD, antithyroid drugs for less than 3 months. Scientists built the TCR library using RNA that was extracted from PBMCs. These data were also reused for a study on T cells in Graves' hyperthyroidism and ophthalmopathy. As reported in that work: Those with hyperthyroidism were 18 to 65 years old, newly diagnosed, and ill for under 2 months.

This chain links TRBV20-1 with TRBJ1-2, with 9 bases matching TRBD1. The sequences come from peripheral blood mononuclear cells (PBMCs), collected at new diagnosis, from a patient treated with antithyroid drugs. This sequence originates from a woman under 30 with Graves disease. The CDR3 coding sequence is TGCAGTGCTTCTCACAGGGGGCGGGATGGCTACACCTTC. Residues: CSASHRGRDGYTF.